Ten or more counts support the clone carrying this TCR beta chain. Its antigen remains unknown. TCRdb reprocessed the reads with MiXCR, giving one entry per CDR3 protein. The sample lists fewer than 200,000 distinct CDR3 sequences, approximately 15% occurring once. The sample originates from a study of T cell repertoires in cytomegalovirus infection. For the study at large: Public TCR beta signatures indicated both CMV infection and matching HLA type. Study results and caveats: Identification of carriers of CMV plus the relevant HLA was achieved through cumulative public TCR beta family frequency. HLA-C-restricted CMV-specific TCR beta clonotypes were dominant in the ex vivo response.

V was cut by 4 bases and J by 0 bases, with 13 bases left in between. The length of the CDR3 is 16 residues. Sequencing was carried out using PBMCs. This receptor was taken from a human donor in good health (CMV status not recorded). Some clones in this sample may be carry-over from other donors' samples. V gene TRBV12-3 or TRBV12-4 combines with J gene TRBJ1-3; no clear D. CDR3 nucleotides: TGTGCCAGCAGTTCCAGAGACTTGAGCTCTGGAAACACCATATATTTT. Amino acid sequence: CASSSRDLSSGNTIYF.